The T cell receptor (beta chain) described here comes from a study of blood T cell repertoires in COVID-19. Study summary: Whether acute or convalescent, the COVID-19 samples came from the United States, Italy and Spain. From T cells, B-cell-depleted T cells, or PBMCs came the material, which was cDNA or gDNA.

In germline, CDR1 is MDHEN, CDR2 SYDVKM. V dropped 4 bases and J dropped 8; count of bases not matched to a gene: 8. The CDR3 sequence is 15 residues long. Data came from immunoSEQ multiplex PCR; TCRdb stores just in-frame clones and leaves some out. The sample carries about 150,000 clones, roughly 80% recorded once. The chain links TRBV28 to TRBJ1-4; 9 bases line up with TRBD1. The clonotype was recovered from a woman aged 55-70 years with acute or convalescent COVID-19. The sample taken for sequencing was peripheral blood. The CDR3 is CASSSPGQGPEKLFF. The DNA of the CDR3 is TGTGCCAGCAGTTCGCCGGGACAGGGTCCCGAAAAACTGTTTTTT.